The T cell receptor beta chain described here comes from a study of blood T cell repertoires in COVID-19. As for the study in general: Sites in the United States, Italy and Spain provided acute and convalescent COVID-19 samples. The cDNA or gDNA used as material had been derived from T cells, B-cell-depleted T cells, or PBMCs.

Source study methods: Cell counts per sample came from amplifying reference gene primers. The data were produced by immunoSEQ multiplex PCR, yet TCRdb's version contains in-frame clones alone and is incomplete. That table supplies the V and J calls and clone size; D and trimming were determined from the DNA. In the table there are approximately 110,000 clones, 85% to 90% of which are singletons. The germline CDR1 and CDR2 sequences are MDHEN and SYDVKM. This CDR3 comprises 15 residues. The V gene end was trimmed by 8 bases and the J gene end by 6 bases; junction bases not matched to a gene: 8. J is TRBJ1-6 and V is TRBV28, with 9 positions matching TRBD1. The receptor was derived from an elderly woman with COVID-19, enrolled during active disease. Sequencing was carried out using peripheral blood. CDR3 coding DNA: TGTGCCAGCGGAATAACAGGGGGCATTAATTCACCCCTCCACTTT. Encoded protein: CASGITGGINSPLHF.